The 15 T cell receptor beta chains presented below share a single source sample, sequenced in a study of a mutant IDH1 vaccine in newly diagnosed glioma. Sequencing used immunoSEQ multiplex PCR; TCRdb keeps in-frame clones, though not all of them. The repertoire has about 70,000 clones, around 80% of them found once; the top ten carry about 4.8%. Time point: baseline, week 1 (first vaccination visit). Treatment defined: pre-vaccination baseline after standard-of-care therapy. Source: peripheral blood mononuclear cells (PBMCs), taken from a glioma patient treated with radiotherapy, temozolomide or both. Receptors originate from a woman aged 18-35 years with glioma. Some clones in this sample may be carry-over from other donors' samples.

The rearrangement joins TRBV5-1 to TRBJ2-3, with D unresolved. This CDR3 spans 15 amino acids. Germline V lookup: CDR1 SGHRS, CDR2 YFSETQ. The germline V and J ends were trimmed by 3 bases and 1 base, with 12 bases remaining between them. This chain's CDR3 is CASSSSGPRTDTQYF. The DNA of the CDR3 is TGCGCCAGCAGCTCCTCCGGACCACGCACAGATACGCAGTATTTT.

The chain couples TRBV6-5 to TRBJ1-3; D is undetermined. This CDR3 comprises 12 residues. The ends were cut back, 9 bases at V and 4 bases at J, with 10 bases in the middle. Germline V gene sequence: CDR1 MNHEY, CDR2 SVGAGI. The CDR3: CASAGTGNTIYF. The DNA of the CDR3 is TGTGCCAGTGCGGGTACCGGAAACACCATATATTTT.

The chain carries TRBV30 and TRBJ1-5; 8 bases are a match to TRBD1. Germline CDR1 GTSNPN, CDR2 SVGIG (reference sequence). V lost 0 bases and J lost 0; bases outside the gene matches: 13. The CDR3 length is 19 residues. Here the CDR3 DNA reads TGTGCCTGGAGTGTATATAGGACAGGGACTTTTTATAGCAATCAGCCCCAGCATTTT. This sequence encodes CAWSVYRTGTFYSNQPQHF.

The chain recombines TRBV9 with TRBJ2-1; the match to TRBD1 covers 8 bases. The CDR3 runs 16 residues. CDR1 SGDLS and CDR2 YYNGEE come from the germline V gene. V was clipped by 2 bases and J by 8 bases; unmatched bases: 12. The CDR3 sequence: CASSVSRTGPLHEQFF. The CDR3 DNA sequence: TGTGCCAGCAGCGTTTCCCGGACAGGGCCCTTGCATGAGCAGTTCTTC.

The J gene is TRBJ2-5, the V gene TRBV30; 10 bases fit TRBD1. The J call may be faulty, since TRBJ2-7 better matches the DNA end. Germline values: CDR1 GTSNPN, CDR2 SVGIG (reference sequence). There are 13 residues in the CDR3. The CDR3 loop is CAWADRGLDEQYF. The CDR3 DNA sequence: TGTGCCTGGGCCGACAGGGGGCTGGACGAGCAGTACTTC.

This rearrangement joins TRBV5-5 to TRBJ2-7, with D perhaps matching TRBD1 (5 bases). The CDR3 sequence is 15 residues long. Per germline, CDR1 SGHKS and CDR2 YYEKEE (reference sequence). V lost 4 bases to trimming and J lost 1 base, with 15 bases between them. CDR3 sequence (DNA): TGTGCCAGCAGCATCGACAGAAGAAGATCCTACGAGCAGTACTTC. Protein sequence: CASSIDRRRSYEQYF.

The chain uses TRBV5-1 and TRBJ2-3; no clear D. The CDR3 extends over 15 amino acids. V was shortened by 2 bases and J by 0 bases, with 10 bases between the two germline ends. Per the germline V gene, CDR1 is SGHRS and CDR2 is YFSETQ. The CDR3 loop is CASSLSEASTDTQYF. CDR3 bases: TGCGCCAGCAGCTTATCAGAGGCGAGCACAGATACGCAGTATTTT.

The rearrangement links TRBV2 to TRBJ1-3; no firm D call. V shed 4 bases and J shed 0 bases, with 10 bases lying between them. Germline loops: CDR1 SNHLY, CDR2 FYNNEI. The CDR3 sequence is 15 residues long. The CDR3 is CASSVAGNSGNTIYF. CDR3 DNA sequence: TGTGCCAGCAGTGTCGCCGGGAACTCTGGAAACACCATATATTTT.

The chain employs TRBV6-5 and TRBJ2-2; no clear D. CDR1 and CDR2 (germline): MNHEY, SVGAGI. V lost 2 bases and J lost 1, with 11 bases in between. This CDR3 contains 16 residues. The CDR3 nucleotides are TGTGCCAGCAGTTACATGGCAGCGAGGAACACCGGGGAGCTGTTTTTT. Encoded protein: CASSYMAARNTGELFF.

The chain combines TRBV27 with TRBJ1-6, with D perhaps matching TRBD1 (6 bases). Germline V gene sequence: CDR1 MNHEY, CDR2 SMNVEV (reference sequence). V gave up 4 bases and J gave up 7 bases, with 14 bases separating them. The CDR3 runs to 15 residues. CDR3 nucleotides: TGTGCCAGCAGTTCTACAGGGTTAGGGAATTCACCCCTCCACTTT. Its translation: CASSSTGLGNSPLHF.

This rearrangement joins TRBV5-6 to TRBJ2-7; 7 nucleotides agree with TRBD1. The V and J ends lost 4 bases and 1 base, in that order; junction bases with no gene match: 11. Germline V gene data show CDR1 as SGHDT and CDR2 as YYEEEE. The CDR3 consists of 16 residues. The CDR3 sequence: CASSASTGAYSYEQYF. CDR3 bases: TGTGCCAGCAGCGCCTCAACAGGGGCCTATTCCTACGAGCAGTACTTC.

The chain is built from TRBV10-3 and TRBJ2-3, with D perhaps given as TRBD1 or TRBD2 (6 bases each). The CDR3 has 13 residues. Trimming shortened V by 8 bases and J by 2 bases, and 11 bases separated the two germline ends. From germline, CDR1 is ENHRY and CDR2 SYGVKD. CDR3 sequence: CAIGGDTTDTQYF. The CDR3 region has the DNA TGTGCCATCGGAGGGGACACCACAGATACGCAGTATTTT.

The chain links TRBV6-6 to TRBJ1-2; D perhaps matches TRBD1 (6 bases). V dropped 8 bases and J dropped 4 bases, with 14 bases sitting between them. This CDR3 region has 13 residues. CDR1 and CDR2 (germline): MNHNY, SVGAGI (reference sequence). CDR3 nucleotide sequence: TGTGCCAGCCTCAAACAGGGTTCCTATGGCTACACCTTC. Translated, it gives CASLKQGSYGYTF.

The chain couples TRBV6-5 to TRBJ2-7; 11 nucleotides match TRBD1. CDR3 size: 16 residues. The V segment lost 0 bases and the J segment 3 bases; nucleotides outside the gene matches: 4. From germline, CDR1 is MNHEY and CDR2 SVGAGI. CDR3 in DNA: TGTGCCAGCAGTTACTCTTCCGGGACAGGGGGCTACGAGCAGTACTTC. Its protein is CASSYSSGTGGYEQYF.

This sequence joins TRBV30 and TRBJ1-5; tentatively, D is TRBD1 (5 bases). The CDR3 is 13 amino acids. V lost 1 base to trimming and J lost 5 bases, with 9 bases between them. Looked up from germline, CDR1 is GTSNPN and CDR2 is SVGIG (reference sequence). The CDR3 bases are TGTGCCTGGAGTGGCTCAGGGCATCAGCCCCAGCATTTT. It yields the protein CAWSGSGHQPQHF.